This entry features one TCR beta chain sequence. Its antigen is undetermined. Germline V CDR1 and CDR2: SGHRS, YFSETQ. This CDR3 has 14 residues. Trimming took off 2 bases at V and 5 bases at J, with 14 bases between the two ends. The repertoire was sequenced with immunoSEQ multiplex PCR; TCRdb's copy has only in-frame clones and lacks some. The table records over 100,000 clones, roughly 85% of them present only once. These data originate in a study of T cell responses to AZD1222 COVID-19 vaccine. Points from the study as a whole: The sample set comprised mostly white British donors with more females, and clonal diversity was possibly underestimated. Two doses of AZD1222 preceded a rise in Spike-specific TCR breadth and depth.

The receptor was derived from an adult who received the MenACWY meningococcal vaccine as a control. This chain connects TRBV5-1 to TRBJ2-7; possibly TRBD1 for D (6 bases). The specimen was peripheral blood, collected 28 days after the second dose of the MenACWY control vaccine. CDR3 bases: TGCGCCAGCAGCTTAAGTACAGGGAGCGACGAGCAGTACTTC. As protein: CASSLSTGSDEQYF.